The clone carrying this T cell receptor (beta chain) was found a few times. Its antigen is undetermined. TCRdb reanalysed the RT-PCR reads using MiXCR and keeps one entry per CDR3 protein. The profile covers some 500,000 distinct CDR3 sequences, with around 13% appearing a single time and around 13% taken by the ten largest. The record originates from a study of response to subunit inactivated influenza vaccine. Notes on the study in general: Few new T cells, the authors suggested, are recruited by each seasonal influenza vaccination.

Germline V gene data show CDR1 as SGHKS and CDR2 as YYEKEE (reference sequence). The CDR3 is made up of 14 amino acids. V was trimmed by 0 bases and J by 5 bases, leaving 11 bases between them. Sequencing used PBMCs from blood, obtained about 40 days after vaccination. The origin of this receptor is a man in his forties or fifties who received an inactivated influenza vaccine. V gene TRBV5-5 combines with J gene TRBJ2-5; D tentatively reads TRBD1 or TRBD2 (5 bases each). The DNA of the CDR3 is TGTGCCAGCAGCTTGGGGTCGGGGCAGGAGACCCAGTACTTC. This translates into CASSLGSGQETQYF.